This entry features one TCR beta chain sequence. The target antigen is unknown. The PCR ran on 60 Vbeta and 13 Jbeta primers. TCRdb's table, derived via immunoSEQ multiplex PCR, lists solely in-frame clones and lacks some. The listing contains 50,000 to 70,000 clones. This entry belongs to a study of cytomegalovirus exposure and HLA in healthy donors. Whole-study findings and limits: Follow-up analysis later connected one missense variant in DCLRE1C with trimming of TCR beta V- and J-genes. Later analysis identified around 15,000 TCR beta sequences associated with HLA alleles, using a false discovery rate threshold of 0.05.

The CDR3 consists of 19 residues. The V end was cut by 7 bases, the J end by 0 bases, with 27 bases between. Germline values: CDR1 SGHDT, CDR2 YYEEEE. The sequence came from a young woman in good health and CMV-seronegative. The J gene is TRBJ2-3, the V gene TRBV5-6; D might be TRBD2 (7 bases). The sample was PBMCs. CDR3 loop: CASRSWGGGELTSTDTQYF. In DNA form, the CDR3 reads TGTGCCAGCCGGTCCTGGGGGGGCGGGGAGCTTACTAGCACAGATACGCAGTATTTT.